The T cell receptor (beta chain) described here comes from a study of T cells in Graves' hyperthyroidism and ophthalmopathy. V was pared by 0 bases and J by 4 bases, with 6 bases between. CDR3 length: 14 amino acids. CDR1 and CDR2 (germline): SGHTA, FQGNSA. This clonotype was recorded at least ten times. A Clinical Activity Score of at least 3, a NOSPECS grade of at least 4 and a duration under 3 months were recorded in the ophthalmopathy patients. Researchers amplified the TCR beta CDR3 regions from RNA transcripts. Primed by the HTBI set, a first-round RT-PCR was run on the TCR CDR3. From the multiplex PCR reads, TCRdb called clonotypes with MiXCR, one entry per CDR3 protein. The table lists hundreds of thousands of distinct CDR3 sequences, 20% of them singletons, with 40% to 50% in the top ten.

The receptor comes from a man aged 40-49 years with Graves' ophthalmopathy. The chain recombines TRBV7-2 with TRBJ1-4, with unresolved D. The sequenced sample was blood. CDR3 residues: CASSLAGNNEKLFF. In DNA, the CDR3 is TGTGCCAGCAGCTTAGCAGGGAATAATGAAAAACTGTTTTTT.